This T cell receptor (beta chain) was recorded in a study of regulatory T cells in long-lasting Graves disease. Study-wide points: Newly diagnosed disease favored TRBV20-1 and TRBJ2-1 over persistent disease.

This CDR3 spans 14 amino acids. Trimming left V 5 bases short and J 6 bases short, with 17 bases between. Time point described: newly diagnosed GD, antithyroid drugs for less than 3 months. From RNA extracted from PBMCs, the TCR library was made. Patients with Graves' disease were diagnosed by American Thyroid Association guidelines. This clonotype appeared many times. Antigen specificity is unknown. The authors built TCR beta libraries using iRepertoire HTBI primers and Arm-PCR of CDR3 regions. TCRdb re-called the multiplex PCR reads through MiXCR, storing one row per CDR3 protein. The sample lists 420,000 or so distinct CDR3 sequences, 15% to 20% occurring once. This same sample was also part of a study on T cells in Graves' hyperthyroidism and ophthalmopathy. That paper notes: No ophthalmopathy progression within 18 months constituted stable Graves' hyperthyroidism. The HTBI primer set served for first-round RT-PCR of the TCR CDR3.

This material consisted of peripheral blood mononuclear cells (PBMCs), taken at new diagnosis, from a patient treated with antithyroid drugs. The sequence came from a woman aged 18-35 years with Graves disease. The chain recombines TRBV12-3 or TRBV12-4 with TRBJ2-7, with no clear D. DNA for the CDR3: TGTGCCAGCAGTCCCCTGATCCAATTCGGCGAGCAGTACTTC. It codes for CASSPLIQFGEQYF.